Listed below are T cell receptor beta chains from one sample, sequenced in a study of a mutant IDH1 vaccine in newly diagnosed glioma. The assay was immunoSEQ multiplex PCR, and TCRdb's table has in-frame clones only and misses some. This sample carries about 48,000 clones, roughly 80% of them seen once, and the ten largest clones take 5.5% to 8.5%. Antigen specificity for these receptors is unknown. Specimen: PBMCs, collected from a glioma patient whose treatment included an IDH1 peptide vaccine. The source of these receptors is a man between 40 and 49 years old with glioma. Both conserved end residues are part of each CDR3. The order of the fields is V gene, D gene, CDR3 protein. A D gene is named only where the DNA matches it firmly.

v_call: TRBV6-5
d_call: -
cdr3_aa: CASSYSRWRDQYF

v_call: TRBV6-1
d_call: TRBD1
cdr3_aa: CASSERGHQPQHF

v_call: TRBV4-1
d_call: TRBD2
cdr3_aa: CASSSRETSGGATSSNEQFF

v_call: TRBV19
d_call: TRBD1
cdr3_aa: CASSRGQGAGETQYF

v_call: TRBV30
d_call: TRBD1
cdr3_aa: CAWRPGTGGLWNYGYTF

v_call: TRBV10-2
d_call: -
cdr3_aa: CASSERGNYYNSPLHF

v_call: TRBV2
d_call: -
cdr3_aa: CARLDSYNEQFF

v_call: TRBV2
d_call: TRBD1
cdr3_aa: CASRATWTGKGQPQHF

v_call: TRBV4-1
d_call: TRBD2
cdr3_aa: CASSSIWTSGGKSSYEQYF

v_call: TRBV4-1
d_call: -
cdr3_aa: CASSPYWGDGYTF

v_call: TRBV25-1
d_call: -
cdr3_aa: CASGEGGLETQYF

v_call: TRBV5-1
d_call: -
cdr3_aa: CASSAGLTLNEKLFF

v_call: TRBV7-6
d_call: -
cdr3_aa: CASSTQENQPQHF

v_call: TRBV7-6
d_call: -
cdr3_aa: CASSLGGPGFYEQYF

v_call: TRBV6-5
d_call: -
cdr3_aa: CASSYPSIGGEQYF

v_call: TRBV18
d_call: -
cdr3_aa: CASSRPGNGGNTIYF

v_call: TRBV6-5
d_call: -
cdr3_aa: CASSYRLGLYEQYF

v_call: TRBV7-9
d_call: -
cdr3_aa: CAVLGAQPNQPQHF

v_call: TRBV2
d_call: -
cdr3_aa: CASRRARQGNTIYF

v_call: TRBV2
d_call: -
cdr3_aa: CASSLGPFDTQYF

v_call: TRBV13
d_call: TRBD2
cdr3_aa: CASSLAGGYEQYF

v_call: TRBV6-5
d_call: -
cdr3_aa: CASSYTRGTTYGYTF

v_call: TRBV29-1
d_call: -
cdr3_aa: CSVSFGQGSGYTF

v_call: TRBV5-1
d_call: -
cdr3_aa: CASSLGAANEKLFF

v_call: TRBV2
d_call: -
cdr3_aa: CAISRQGGGTGELFF

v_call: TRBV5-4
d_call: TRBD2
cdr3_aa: CASSPQRGSSYNEQFF

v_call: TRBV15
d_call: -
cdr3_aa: CATSRGPSGSAGELFF

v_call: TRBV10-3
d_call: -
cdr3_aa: CAISRDFNNEQFF

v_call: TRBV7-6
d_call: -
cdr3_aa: CASSSGQNNEQFF

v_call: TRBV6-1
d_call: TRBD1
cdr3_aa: CATGTGFSRQPQHF

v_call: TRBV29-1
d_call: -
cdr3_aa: CSVRGRLNTEAFF

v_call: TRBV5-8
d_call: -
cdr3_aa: CASSLELLTGYGYTF

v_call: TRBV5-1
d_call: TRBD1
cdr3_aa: CASSLGDRNSPLHF

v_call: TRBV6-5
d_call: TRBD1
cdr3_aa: CASSYQGQGASPLHF

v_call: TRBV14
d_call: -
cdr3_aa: CASSQGGYEQYF

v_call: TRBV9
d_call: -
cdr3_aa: CASSVEGGAGTDTQYF

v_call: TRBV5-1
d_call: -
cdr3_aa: CASSLHITYQETQYF

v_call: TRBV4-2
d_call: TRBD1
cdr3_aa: CASSQDPPGQGGSPLHF

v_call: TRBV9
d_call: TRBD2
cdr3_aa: CASSPGLPETQYF

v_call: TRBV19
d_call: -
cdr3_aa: CASSGRWQPQHF

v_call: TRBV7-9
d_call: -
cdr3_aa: CASSLDWGGADEQFF

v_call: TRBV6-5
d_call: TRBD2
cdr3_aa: CASSSTGTSEEKFF

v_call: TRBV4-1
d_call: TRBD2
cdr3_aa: CASSQKAGGNQETQYF

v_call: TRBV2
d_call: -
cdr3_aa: CASSETGVNEKLFF

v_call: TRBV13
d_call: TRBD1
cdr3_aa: CASSLGRDRAYEQYF

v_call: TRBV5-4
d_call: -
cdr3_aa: CASSFDSYEQYF

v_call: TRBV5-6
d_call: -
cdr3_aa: CASSSDGGYNSPLHF

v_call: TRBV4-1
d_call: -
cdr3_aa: CASSQSGGTEAFF

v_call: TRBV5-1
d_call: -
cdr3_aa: CASSLEAGVIATEAFF